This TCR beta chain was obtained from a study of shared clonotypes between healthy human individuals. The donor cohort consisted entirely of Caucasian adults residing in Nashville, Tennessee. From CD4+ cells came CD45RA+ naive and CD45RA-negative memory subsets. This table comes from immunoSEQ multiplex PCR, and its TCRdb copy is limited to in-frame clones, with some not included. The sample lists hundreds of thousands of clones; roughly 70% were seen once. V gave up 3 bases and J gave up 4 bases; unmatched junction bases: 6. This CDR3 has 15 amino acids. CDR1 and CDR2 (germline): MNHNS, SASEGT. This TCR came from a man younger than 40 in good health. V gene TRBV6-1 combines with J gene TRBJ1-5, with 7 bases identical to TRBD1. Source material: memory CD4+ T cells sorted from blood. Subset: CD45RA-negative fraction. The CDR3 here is CASSDAGGGNQPQHF. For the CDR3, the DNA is TGTGCCAGCAGTGACGCAGGGGGAGGTAATCAGCCCCAGCATTTT.